This entry features one T cell receptor beta chain sequence. Assay: immunoSEQ multiplex PCR; the TCRdb copy retains only in-frame clones and omits some. Of some 70,000 clones detected, 80% to 90% appear once; the ten largest clones hold approximately 8%. V lost 5 bases, J lost 6 bases, and 10 bases lay in between. The germline CDR1 and CDR2 sequences are KGHSH and LQKENI. The CDR3 is 13 residues long. This sample is part of a study of OX40 agonist ivuxolimab in advanced cancers. The V gene is TRBV18, the J gene TRBJ1-4; D unclear. The TCR originated in an adult with an advanced solid tumor such as melanoma, head and neck, liver or kidney cancer. The sample consisted of CD4+ or CD8+ T cells sorted from blood, taken in a trial of the OX40 agonist ivuxolimab. The CDR3 bases are TGTGCCAGCTCAGAAGGTATTGATGAAAAACTGTTTTTT. Amino acids: CASSEGIDEKLFF.